This paragraph reports one T cell receptor (beta chain). Using immunoSEQ multiplex PCR, the repertoire was profiled, and TCRdb retains in-frame clones only, with some absent. The data hold 150,000 to 200,000 clones, with 91% observed a single time. The sample originates from a study of control samples from healthy donors and cancer patients. The CDR3 extends over 17 amino acids. Trimming took 0 bases from V and 0 from J, leaving 12 bases between them. Germline CDR1 and CDR2: SGDLS and YYNGEE. The chain is built from TRBV9 and TRBJ2-2; no clear D. Sample: blood. The TCR comes from a middle-aged woman in good health. CDR3 bases: TGTGCCAGCAGCGTAGAAGGGCTCACCACGAACACCGGGGAGCTGTTTTTT. It yields the protein CASSVEGLTTNTGELFF.